The next 31 T cell receptor beta chains were all read from a single sample in a study of tumor-infiltrating lymphocytes in primary liver carcinoma. Scientists recovered RNA and DNA together from roughly 20-30 mg of unsorted bulk tissue. A constant-region primer primed TCR beta cDNA synthesis from roughly 510 ng of total RNA. It was through three nested multiplex PCR rounds of slightly modified ARM-PCR that TCR beta libraries arose. Researchers ran the first two PCR rounds for approximately 10 cycles each with TRBV1-TRBV30 forward primers and a C-beta reverse primer. MiXCR, run by TCRdb on the multiplex PCR reads, gives a single entry per CDR3 protein. Of 40,000 to 50,000 distinct CDR3 sequences in the sample, around three quarters were seen once. Source material: liver tumor tissue from sampling region 3. Subset reported: tumor region T3, left-lateral pole. These receptors were collected from a man aged 35 to 55 with primary liver carcinoma and hepatitis B virus infection.

This clonotype showed up just once. This CDR3 is missing its conserved last phenylalanine or tryptophan, likely due to a read error. The DNA is left out, because the CDR3 cannot be placed on it with certainty; the CDR3 is given as TCRdb lists it. CDR3 in amino acids: CASSLGRGDTHYV. The chain combines TRBV11-2 with TRBJ2-3; the D call TRBD2 from the table was never checked on the DNA. Both ends counted, the CDR3 spans 13 residues. Germline V gene data show CDR1 as SGHAT and CDR2 as FQNNGV.

A remark on this clonotype: An end of the junction differs from the germline gene, which may be a read error. The chain links TRBV11-2 to TRBJ2-1; D unclear. From germline, CDR1 is SGHAT and CDR2 FQNNGV. The CDR3 spans 13 residues. The CDR3 DNA sequence: TGTGCCAGCAGTTTAGATGATGCCTATGAACAGTTCTTC. The encoded protein is CASSLDDAYEQFF.

This clonotype was observed a few times. One junction end disagrees with the germline gene, perhaps due to a read error. The genes are TRBV6-5 and TRBJ2-3, with D perhaps matching TRBD1 (7 bases). The CDR3 is made up of 14 amino acids. In germline, CDR1 is MNHEY, CDR2 SVGAGI. CDR3 coding DNA: TGTGCTAGCAGTTACGCGGGATGGACAGGTACGCAGTATTTT. Protein sequence: CASSYAGWTGTQYF.

This chain uses TRBV7-2 with TRBJ2-2, with D possibly matching TRBD2 (6 bases). V was clipped by 2 bases and J by 2 bases, with 15 bases between them. The CDR3 covers 17 residues. Per germline, CDR1 SGHTA and CDR2 FQGNSA. The CDR3 DNA reads TGTGCCAGCAGCTTACACGGAGGACTAACTAACACCGGGGAGCTGTTTTTT. Translated, it gives CASSLHGGLTNTGELFF.

The V gene is TRBV10-1, the J gene TRBJ2-3, with unresolved D. Looked up from germline, CDR1 is WNHNN and CDR2 is SYGVQD (reference sequence). The CDR3 extends over 16 amino acids. Trimming pared 3 bases from V and 5 bases from J, leaving 18 bases between. DNA for the CDR3: TGCGCCAGCAGTGACTTGATGGAGTCCCTGATAGATACGCAGTATTTT. The encoded protein is CASSDLMESLIDTQYF.

This clonotype was recorded only once. One junction end disagrees with the germline gene, perhaps due to a read error. The V and J genes are TRBV11-2 and TRBJ2-7; either TRBD1 or TRBD2 may fit D (5 bases each). CDR1 is SGHAT, CDR2 FQNNGV, per germline. There are 12 residues in the CDR3. The CDR3, as DNA: TGTGTCAGCAGCAGAGCAGGGTCCGAGCGGTGCTTC. As protein: CVSSRAGSERCF.

This clonotype was seen ten or more times. This chain links TRBV7-9 with TRBJ1-1; D not resolved. Trimming left V 6 bases short and J 3 bases short, with 20 bases between. The CDR3 extends over 16 amino acids. In germline, CDR1 is SEHNR, CDR2 FQNEAQ (reference sequence). The CDR3 coding sequence is TGTGCCAGCAGTTTCAGCCCGCAACTGGTGGACACTGAAGCTTTCTTT. Translation gives CASSFSPQLVDTEAFF.

This clonotype was seen a few times. J is TRBJ2-1 and V is TRBV7-2; tentative D call: TRBD2 (5 bases). CDR1 is SGHTA and CDR2 is FQGNSA in the germline V gene. CDR3 length: 18 residues. V gave up 5 bases and J gave up 4 bases, with 24 bases separating them. The CDR3 here is CASSPLSSRLPGYNEQFF. CDR3 sequence (DNA): TGTGCCAGCAGCCCCCTTTCGTCAAGACTACCGGGATACAATGAGCAGTTCTTC.

A word on this clonotype: The junction shows a germline mismatch at one end, possibly a read error. The chain links TRBV20-1 to TRBJ2-7; 11 positions agree with TRBD1. The CDR3 is made up of 15 amino acids. Germline lookup yields CDR1 DFQATT and CDR2 SNEGSKA (reference sequence). The CDR3 protein is CGAALGTGGVGEQYF. The CDR3 DNA is TGCGGTGCTGCGCTCGGGACAGGGGGGGTAGGCGAACAGTACTTC.

Concerning this clonotype: One junction end does not reproduce the germline sequence, and a read error may be involved. The chain has TRBV11-2 and TRBJ2-5; weak D call: TRBD2 (6 bases). The CDR3 covers 16 residues. Germline lookup yields CDR1 SGHAT and CDR2 FQNNGV. In nucleotides, the CDR3 is TGTGCCACCAGATCCCGGGACTCGACCCACCAAGAGACCGAGTACTTC. Residues: CATRSRDSTHQETEYF.

The V gene is TRBV6-5, the J gene TRBJ2-7; weak D call: TRBD1 (6 bases). The V gene's germline CDR1 is MNHEY and CDR2 SVGAGI. Deletions cut 2 bases from V and 7 bases from J, with 18 bases between. The CDR3 contains 15 residues. CDR3 bases: TGTGCCAGCAGTTACGCCTCAGATGGGACATGGGAGCAGTACTTC. Encoded protein: CASSYASDGTWEQYF.

Remarks on this clonotype: At one of its ends the junction is not consistent with the germline gene, which may arise from a read error. The chain joins TRBV12-3 or TRBV12-4 to TRBJ2-7; perhaps TRBD2 as D (5 bases). This CDR3 is built from 12 residues. DNA of the CDR3: TGTGCCAGCAGTCAGATGGGTGGGGAGCAGTATTTC. Its translation is CASSQMGGEQYF.

This clonotype was seen a handful of times. The CDR3 DNA reads as TGTGCCAGCATGGAGACCCTAAGGGGCCGGATGAACACTGAAGCTTTCTTT. Amino acid sequence: CASMETLRGRMNTEAFF. The rearrangement joins TRBV7-9 to TRBJ1-1, with D possibly being TRBD1 (5 bases). Germline-derived CDR1 and CDR2 are SEHNR and FQNEAQ (reference sequence). Trimming cost V 7 bases and J 0 bases, with 21 bases left between them. The CDR3 is 17 amino acids. Full variable domain (rest looked up from reference TRBV7-9 and TRBJ1-1): DTGVSQNPRHKITKRGQNVTFRCDPISEHNRLYWYRQTLGQGPEFLTYFQNEAQLEKSRLLSDRFSAERPKGSFSTLEIQRTEQGDSAMYLCASMETLRGRMNTEAFFGQGTRLTVV.

A remark on this clonotype: An end of the junction does not agree with germline; a read error may underlie this. The chain joins TRBV11-2 to TRBJ2-5; 10 bases align to TRBD2. This CDR3 is 18 amino acids long. CDR1 is SGHAT and CDR2 is FQNNGV in the germline V gene. CDR3 region: CAGRLRPGLAVYQETQYF. The CDR3 DNA reads TGTGCCGGCAGGTTACGTCCTGGACTAGCGGTGTACCAAGAGACCCAGTACTTC.

The chain links TRBV7-9 to TRBJ2-7, with D possibly matching TRBD2 (7 bases). V lost 3 bases and J 3 bases, leaving 15 bases between the germline ends. Germline V CDR1 and CDR2: SEHNR, FQNEAQ (reference sequence). This CDR3 contains 15 residues. The chain's CDR3 is CASSFIGGVSYEQYF. The CDR3 DNA follows: TGTGCCAGCAGCTTTATAGGGGGGGTCAGCTACGAGCAGTACTTC.

This chain joins TRBV11-2 and TRBJ2-7; 15 bases are shared with TRBD2. This CDR3 region has 18 residues. CDR1 is SGHAT, CDR2 FQNNGV, per germline. J lost 13 bases, V lost 4 bases, and 20 bases had no gene match. In nucleotides, the CDR3 is TGTGCCAGCAGCTCATCCGTTGGACTAGCGGGAGGGGGGTACGAACAATACTTC. Its translation is CASSSSVGLAGGGYEQYF.

For this clonotype: The germline gene is not matched at one end of the junction; a read error may be the cause. The chain joins TRBV5-4 to TRBJ2-5; 11 bases line up with TRBD1. This CDR3 has 15 amino acids. Germline loops: CDR1 SGHNT, CDR2 YYREEE (reference sequence). CDR3 sequence: CASNLDRGLGETQYF. CDR3 in DNA: TGTGCTAGCAACTTGGACAGGGGGCTAGGGGAGACCCAGTACTTC.

The chain uses TRBV9 and TRBJ2-3, with a weak D call TRBD2 (6 bases). The germline V and J ends were trimmed by 3 bases and 6 bases, with 17 bases remaining between them. Germline V CDR1 and CDR2: SGDLS, YYNGEE. The CDR3 contains 15 residues. This CDR3 is CASSGLASPGDTQYF. The CDR3 DNA follows: TGTGCCAGCAGCGGTCTAGCGAGTCCGGGGGATACGCAGTATTTT.

This clonotype came up many times. The gene calls are TRBV28 and TRBJ2-3; 9 bases match TRBD1. The CDR3 is 16 residues long. Trimming at V came to 5 bases and at J to 1 base, leaving 7 bases not matched to a gene. Germline V gene sequence: CDR1 MDHEN, CDR2 SYDVKM. The CDR3 bases are TGTGCCAGCAGTGGGGCTGGGGACAGGGGCACAGATACGCAGTATTTT. Translating gives CASSGAGDRGTDTQYF.

This clonotype was recorded a few times. A much larger clone differs from this one at a single base, so this may be a read error. The gene calls are TRBV7-9 and TRBJ1-1; D might be TRBD1 (6 bases). The CDR3 contains 14 residues. V gave up 1 base and J gave up 3 bases, with 9 bases separating them. Germline V gene lookup returns CDR1 SEHNR and CDR2 FQNEAQ (reference sequence). The CDR3: CASSLGEGDTEAFF. The CDR3 DNA reads TGTGCCAGCAGCTTAGGGGAGGGGGACACTGAAGCTTTCTTT.

V and J are TRBV21-1 and TRBJ2-5. TRBV21-1 is tagged as a pseudogene. The CDR3 has 13 residues. Here the CDR3 reads CASSSDDGETQYF. CDR3 nucleotides: TGTGCCAGCAGCTCAGACGACGGCGAGACCCAGTACTTC.

On this clonotype itself: The junction does not match germline at one end; this may be a read error. The rearrangement joins TRBV11-3 to TRBJ1-1; 7 bases are a match to TRBD1. Germline V gives CDR1 SGHNT, CDR2 YENEEA. There are 13 residues in the CDR3. For the CDR3, the DNA is TGTGCCGGCGGCTTAGCAGGGGGGACTGAAGCCTTCTTT. It is translated as CAGGLAGGTEAFF.

In regard to this clonotype: At one of its ends the junction is not consistent with the germline gene, which may arise from a read error. This rearrangement joins TRBV11-2 to TRBJ2-7; D gene uncertain. Germline CDR1 and CDR2: SGHAT and FQNNGV. This CDR3 has 14 amino acids. The DNA of the CDR3 is TGTGCCAGCAGCTTTGTAGGGTTATACTACGAACAGTGCTTC. This sequence encodes CASSFVGLYYEQCF.

Comment on this clonotype: Because it lacks the conserved phenylalanine or tryptophan at the end, this CDR3 is likely a read error. No DNA is shown, since the ends of the CDR3 on it are uncertain; the CDR3 is the one TCRdb lists. The gene calls are TRBV12-3 or TRBV12-4 and TRBJ2-1; the listed D gene, TRBD1, was not tested against the DNA. The CDR3 spans 14 residues, counting both ends. The CDR3 loop reads CASTTGQGGNEQFL.

For this clonotype: One junction end does not reproduce the germline sequence, and a read error may be involved. This chain joins TRBV29-1 and TRBJ2-1; tentative D call: TRBD2 (5 bases). CDR3 length: 15 residues. CDR1 and CDR2 from the germline V gene are SQVTM and ANQGSEA. In DNA form, the CDR3 reads TGTAGCGTTGAAGATCCCAGGCGTTCGAGCTTGGAGCAGTTCTTC. This translates into CSVEDPRRSSLEQFF.

On this clonotype itself: Mismatch with germline at one junction end may stem from a read error. V usage is TRBV10-3 and J usage is TRBJ2-5; D gene uncertain. This CDR3 has 14 residues. Looked up from germline, CDR1 is ENHRY and CDR2 is SYGVKD. The CDR3 loop reads CAISGSRNQETQYF. CDR3 DNA sequence: TGTGCCATCAGTGGGTCTAGGAACCAAGAGACCCAATACTTC.

The rearrangement links TRBV28 to TRBJ2-3; weak D call: TRBD2 (5 bases). V lost 3 bases and J lost 1, with 11 bases in between. The CDR3 contains 15 residues. CDR1 and CDR2 (germline): MDHEN, SYDVKM. The chain's CDR3 is CASSFRGYGTDTQYF. CDR3 sequence (DNA): TGTGCCAGCAGTTTTCGGGGATATGGCACAGATACGCAGTATTTT.

In this sample, this clonotype turned up a few times. The chain links TRBV29-1 to TRBJ2-1; 12 positions match TRBD2. CDR3 length equals 14 residues. Germline lookup yields CDR1 SQVTM and CDR2 ANQGSEA. The CDR3 DNA follows: TGCGACGTTGAAAGAACTAGCGGGGGGAATGAGCAGTTCTTC. Translation gives CDVERTSGGNEQFF.

For this clonotype: Compared with germline, one end of the junction differs, possibly owing to a read error. The chain uses TRBV6-5 and TRBJ1-3; D is unclear. Germline lookup yields CDR1 MNHEY and CDR2 SVGAGI. The CDR3 contains 14 residues. The CDR3 DNA sequence: TGTGCCAGCGGCAGGCATATCTCGGGAAACGCCATATATTTT. This codes for CASGRHISGNAIYF.

This clonotype came up many times. The chain joins TRBV28 to TRBJ2-1; TRBD1 aligns across 8 bases. Germline V lookup: CDR1 MDHEN, CDR2 SYDVKM. V trimming: 5 bases; J trimming: 10 bases; junction bases outside the gene matches: 13. The CDR3 sequence is 15 residues long. CDR3 sequence: CASSLPGQGTWEQFF. The CDR3 DNA sequence: TGTGCCAGCAGTCTTCCCGGACAGGGAACCTGGGAGCAGTTCTTC.

V is TRBV4-1 and J is TRBJ2-7; a weak D match, TRBD1 (6 bases). CDR3 size: 12 residues. Trimming took 10 bases from V and 1 from J, leaving 11 bases between them. Per germline, CDR1 MGHRA and CDR2 YSYEKL. The CDR3 loop is CANRGTSYEQYF. CDR3 bases: TGCGCCAATAGAGGGACATCCTACGAGCAGTACTTC.